This TCR beta chain was identified during a study of blood T cells in healthy people across ages. Study-wide results and caveats: Because sorting was not performed, PBMCs prevented conclusive naive versus antigen-experienced comparison.

CDR1 and CDR2 (germline): KGHSH, LQKENI. The J segment lost 8 bases and the V segment lost 5 bases, leaving 10 bases of the junction unmatched. CDR3 length: 14 residues. A sample-barcoded 5' primer and a J-beta primer mix were used in a second PCR of roughly 6 to 12 cycles. Researchers report that a template-switch adaptor with 12 random nucleotides tagged each cDNA molecule. One entry per CDR3 protein, called by TCRdb with MiXCR from the 5' RACE reads. The sample lists around 2 million distinct CDR3 sequences; roughly 43% were seen once. Points on this clonotype: Its target is unknown.

Aged roughly 6 to 100, donors were systemically healthy Caucasians from Russia. The J gene is TRBJ1-2, the V gene TRBV18; 8 bases match TRBD1. Sequencing was carried out using blood. This receptor was obtained from a human donor in good health. The CDR3 spells CASSDGQGKMGYTF. CDR3 nucleotide sequence: TGTGCCAGCTCAGACGGACAGGGCAAAATGGGCTACACCTTC. The variable domain in full, completed from reference TRBV18 and TRBJ1-2, reads NAGVMQNPRHLVRRRGQEARLRCSPMKGHSHVYWYRQLPEEGLKFMVYLQKENIIDESGMPKERFSAEFPKEGPSILRIQQVVRGDSAAYFCASSDGQGKMGYTFGSGTRLTVV.